The 28 T cell receptor beta chains given below trace back to one sample, sequenced in a study of T cells expressing NK-cell markers. TCRdb processed the 5' RACE reads again and assigns one entry to each CDR3 protein, with no DNA. Its listing shows about 460,000 distinct CDR3 sequences. The sample taken for sequencing was blood T cells: a sorted CD56 or NKG2C T cell subset, CD4+ or CD8+ T cells, or bulk PBMC T cells (not recorded which). The source is a woman aged 50 to 65 in good health.

V and J are TRBV15 and TRBJ1-3; TCRdb outputs TRBD1, but without DNA this stays unchecked. The germline V gene encodes CDR1 LNHNV and CDR2 YYDKDF (reference sequence). The CDR3 consists of 16 residues. CDR3 region: CATSRDGASSGNTIYF.

The chain has TRBV4-2 and TRBJ2-3; the TRBD2 assignment by TCRdb is unverifiable without DNA. CDR1 and CDR2 (germline): LGHNA, YNFKEQ. The CDR3 runs to 19 residues. The CDR3 sequence is CASSQSGTSGSFLTDTQYF.

The chain uses TRBV5-1 and TRBJ2-1; as DNA is missing, the TRBD2 call by TCRdb cannot be tested. The germline V gene has CDR1 SGHRS and CDR2 YFSETQ. This CDR3 is 14 amino acids long. CDR3 residues: CASSPGTSGSDGFF.

This chain joins TRBV29-1 and TRBJ2-1. CDR1 SQVTM and CDR2 ANQGSEA come from the germline V gene. The CDR3 loop spans 13 amino acids. CDR3 loop: CSVMGIGYNEQFF.

The chain is built from TRBV9 and TRBJ2-3. CDR1 and CDR2 (germline): SGDLS, YYNGEE. The CDR3 contains 14 residues. The CDR3 is CASSVASDTDTQYF.

The chain carries TRBV29-1 and TRBJ2-7; without DNA, the TCRdb call of TRBD1 cannot be checked. The CDR3 has 14 residues. Per the germline V gene, CDR1 is SQVTM and CDR2 is ANQGSEA. The CDR3 protein is CSVVRDRDPYEQYF.

The rearrangement joins TRBV7-9 to TRBJ1-2. Per the germline V gene, CDR1 is SEHNR and CDR2 is FQNEAQ (reference sequence). The CDR3 spans 14 residues. CDR3 sequence: CASSLEVANYGYTF.

This chain joins TRBV5-1 and TRBJ2-3; TCRdb selects TRBD1, and the lack of DNA leaves this call unchecked. CDR3 length equals 15 residues. CDR1 is SGHRS, CDR2 YFSETQ, per germline. The CDR3: CASSSGSPEADTQYF.

This chain joins TRBV6-5 and TRBJ2-3; there is no DNA to check the TCRdb D call of TRBD2. The CDR3 has 14 amino acids. Germline CDR1 reads MNHEY; CDR2 reads SVGAGI. Here the CDR3 reads CASAIAGELDTQYF.

The V and J genes are TRBV12-3 or TRBV12-4 and TRBJ2-7; TCRdb gives TRBD1 as the D gene, but with no DNA this cannot be confirmed. The CDR3 covers 15 residues. The CDR3 loop is CASSTGQGGNYEQYF.

The CDR3 protein is CASKESGGNEQFF. This rearrangement joins TRBV2 to TRBJ2-1; TCRdb calls TRBD1, which cannot be checked without DNA. CDR3 length: 13 amino acids. In germline, CDR1 is SNHLY, CDR2 FYNNEI.

The V and J genes are TRBV4-1 and TRBJ2-1; TCRdb selects TRBD2, and the lack of DNA leaves this call unchecked. CDR1 and CDR2 from the germline V gene are MGHRA and YSYEKL. CDR3 length: 14 amino acids. CDR3 in amino acids: CASSTGDLYNEQFF.

The chain uses TRBV12-3 or TRBV12-4 and TRBJ1-6. The CDR3 has 14 amino acids. CDR3 sequence: CASSPRVANSPLHF.

This chain uses TRBV14 with TRBJ2-7; TCRdb proposes TRBD1, but this gene call is untestable without DNA. This CDR3 region has 14 residues. Germline V gene lookup returns CDR1 SGHDN and CDR2 FVKESK. This chain's CDR3 is CASSQPGRHYEQYF.

The chain uses TRBV20-1 and TRBJ1-3. CDR1 and CDR2 from the germline V gene are DFQATT and SNEGSKA (reference sequence). The CDR3 totals 12 residues. The CDR3 protein is CSAREAGNTIYF.

This sequence joins TRBV11-3 and TRBJ2-1; without DNA, the TCRdb call of TRBD2 cannot be checked. The CDR3 extends over 17 amino acids. Germline V gene sequence: CDR1 SGHNT, CDR2 YENEEA. The CDR3: CASGVRLAGGLGNEQFF.

This chain connects TRBV25-1 to TRBJ2-4; TCRdb picks TRBD1, but there is no DNA to check that call. This CDR3 is built from 16 residues. Germline V gene lookup returns CDR1 MGHDK and CDR2 SYGVNS. The CDR3 region is CASSDWGGVAKNIQYF.

J is TRBJ2-7 and V is TRBV9; the D call of TRBD1 rests on TCRdb alone, since no DNA is present to check it. The germline CDR1 and CDR2 sequences are SGDLS and YYNGEE. The CDR3 runs 17 residues. The CDR3: CASSVGQGTLIPYEQYF.

The chain recombines TRBV7-9 with TRBJ2-5; TCRdb designates TRBD2, a call that cannot be tested without DNA. Germline CDR1 and CDR2: SEHNR and FQNEAQ (reference sequence). The CDR3 consists of 15 residues. CDR3 loop: CASSLSSGHQETQYF. The full variable domain, with the rest looked up from reference TRBV7-9 and TRBJ2-5, is DTGVSQNPRHKITKRGQNVTFRCDPISEHNRLYWYRQTLGQGPEFLTYFQNEAQLEKSRLLSDRFSAERPKGSFSTLEIQRTEQGDSAMYLCASSLSSGHQETQYFGPGTRLLVL.

The chain recombines TRBV20-1 with TRBJ2-5. Looked up from germline, CDR1 is DFQATT and CDR2 is SNEGSKA (reference sequence). The CDR3 has 16 amino acids. The CDR3: CSARDPRGLKLETQYF.

The chain joins TRBV12-3 or TRBV12-4 to TRBJ2-2; TCRdb picks TRBD2, but there is no DNA to check that call. This CDR3 spans 16 amino acids. The CDR3 loop is CASSTSRTKRSGELFF.

The rearrangement joins TRBV7-9 to TRBJ1-6. CDR1 is SEHNR, CDR2 FQNEAQ, per germline (reference sequence). This CDR3 contains 17 residues. The CDR3 here is CASSLGNGVRVNSPLHF.

The chain joins TRBV3-1 to TRBJ1-5. Germline V gives CDR1 LGHDT, CDR2 YNNKEL (reference sequence). The CDR3 totals 14 residues. CDR3 region: CASSQAHSNQPQHF.

The chain links TRBV20-1 to TRBJ1-1. The CDR3 is 13 amino acids. Germline values: CDR1 DFQATT, CDR2 SNEGSKA (reference sequence). CDR3: CSAPIRQNTEAFF.

The chain couples TRBV12-3 or TRBV12-4 to TRBJ2-1; with no DNA, the TCRdb D assignment of TRBD2 cannot be verified. The CDR3 has 13 residues. CDR3 residues: CASSLPAGGEQFF.

The chain combines TRBV20-1 with TRBJ2-2; TCRdb proposes TRBD2, but this gene call is untestable without DNA. CDR1 and CDR2 from the germline V gene are DFQATT and SNEGSKA (reference sequence). The CDR3 is 15 amino acids. The CDR3 sequence is CSAPSGRANTGELFF.

The gene calls are TRBV5-1 and TRBJ2-1; the D call from TCRdb, TRBD1, cannot be confirmed without DNA. Germline V gene sequence: CDR1 SGHRS, CDR2 YFSETQ. The CDR3 runs to 15 residues. CDR3 loop: CASSFGTGNRNEQFF.

The rearrangement links TRBV27 to TRBJ2-1; the D gene TCRdb calls, TRBD1, cannot be checked with no DNA. The CDR3 length is 12 residues. Germline V gene data show CDR1 as MNHEY and CDR2 as SMNVEV (reference sequence). The CDR3 spells CASNRPGNEQFF.